This entry concerns a single T cell receptor beta chain. Its target is not known. Unique molecular identifiers were present on the cDNA, which also gained a universal primer site by template switching. MiXCR, run by TCRdb on the 5' RACE reads, gives a single entry per CDR3 protein. Of 270,000 or so distinct CDR3 sequences in the sample, about 8.3% were seen once. Germline-derived CDR1 and CDR2 are LGHNA and YSLEER. Trimming stripped 3 bases from V and 4 bases from J, with 9 bases between. There are 14 residues in the CDR3. The sample comes from a study of identical twins. Notes on the study in general: Zero-insertion analyses were open to partial confounding by invariant MAIT and iNKT cells.

The same data also went into a second study, on yellow fever vaccine responses in identical twins.

The chain recombines TRBV4-3 with TRBJ2-2; D is possibly TRBD1 (6 bases). This receptor was obtained from a woman aged 18-35 years in good health. The sequenced material came from CD8+ T cells sorted from blood. The CDR3 DNA reads TGCGCCAGCAGCCACTTCAGGGGCACCGGGGAGCTGTTTTTT. It codes for CASSHFRGTGELFF.